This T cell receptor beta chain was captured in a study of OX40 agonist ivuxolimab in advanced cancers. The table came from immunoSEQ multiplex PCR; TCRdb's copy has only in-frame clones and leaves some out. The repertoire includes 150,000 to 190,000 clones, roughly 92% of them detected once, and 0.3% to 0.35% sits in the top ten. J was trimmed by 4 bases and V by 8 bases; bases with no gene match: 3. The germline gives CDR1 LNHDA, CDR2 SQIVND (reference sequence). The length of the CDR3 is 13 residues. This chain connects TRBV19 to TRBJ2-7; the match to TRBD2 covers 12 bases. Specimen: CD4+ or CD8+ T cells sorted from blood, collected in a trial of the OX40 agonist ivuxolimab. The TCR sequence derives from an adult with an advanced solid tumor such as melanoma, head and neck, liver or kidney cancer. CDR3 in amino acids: CASRTSGAYEQYF. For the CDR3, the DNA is TGTGCCAGTCGGACTAGCGGGGCATACGAGCAGTACTTC.